What follows are 10 T cell receptor beta chains derived from one specimen sequenced in a study of tumor-infiltrating lymphocytes in localized non-small cell lung cancer. Sequencing was performed with immunoSEQ multiplex PCR; in TCRdb, only in-frame clones are kept and a portion is missing. The data show around 16,000 clones, roughly 43% seen once. The sample was lung tumor tissue. Receptors were obtained from a human donor with non-small cell lung cancer.

Written as DNA, the CDR3 is TGTGCCAGCAGCAAAAGCGGGACAGCGAACACTGAAGCTTTCTTT. Protein product: CASSKSGTANTEAFF. The chain combines TRBV5-8 with TRBJ1-1; TRBD1 matches at 7 bases. The CDR3 extends over 15 amino acids. Germline assignment: CDR1 SGHTS and CDR2 YDEGEE. The V segment lost 4 bases and the J segment 1 base; nucleotides outside the gene matches: 7.

This rearrangement joins TRBV27 to TRBJ1-6; D might be TRBD1 (6 bases). Per the germline V gene, CDR1 is MNHEY and CDR2 is SMNVEV (reference sequence). This CDR3 contains 18 residues. Trimming pared 5 bases from V and 1 base from J, leaving 18 bases between. Written as DNA, the CDR3 is TGTGCCAGCAGTCCTATTATGGGGGGCGCGTCCTATAATTCACCCCTCCACTTT. It specifies CASSPIMGGASYNSPLHF.

This chain uses TRBV2 with TRBJ2-7; 8 positions match TRBD1. CDR1 and CDR2 from the germline V gene are SNHLY and FYNNEI. The ends lost 7 bases at V and 3 bases at J; junction bases unmatched: 8. The CDR3 runs to 14 residues. CDR3 nucleotide sequence: TGTGCCAGCACCCGGGGACAGGCCGTCTACGAGCAGTACTTC. It is translated as CASTRGQAVYEQYF.

The chain couples TRBV6-6 to TRBJ1-2, with 8 bases lining up with TRBD1. Germline V gene sequence: CDR1 MNHNY, CDR2 SVGAGI (reference sequence). This CDR3 comprises 14 residues. With 6 bases clipped from V and 4 bases from J, the junction kept 7 bases outside the gene matches. DNA of the CDR3: TGTGCCAGCAGCCCCGGGACAGGCGTCTATGGCTACACCTTC. This gives the protein CASSPGTGVYGYTF.

The chain uses TRBV27 and TRBJ2-3; D is undetermined. CDR3 length equals 11 residues. The germline V gene has CDR1 MNHEY and CDR2 SMNVEV (reference sequence). Trimming pared 3 bases from V and 7 bases from J, leaving 5 bases between. The CDR3 protein is CASSLGNTQYF. The CDR3 DNA reads TGTGCCAGCAGTTTGGGGAATACGCAGTATTTT.

The chain recombines TRBV9 with TRBJ1-6; no clear D. This CDR3 spans 13 amino acids. V lost 3 bases, J lost 10 bases, and 11 bases lay in between. Germline V gene lookup returns CDR1 SGDLS and CDR2 YYNGEE. CDR3 bases: TGTGCCAGCAGCGAGGAAGGAACCTCACCCCTCCACTTT. Encoded protein: CASSEEGTSPLHF.

The rearrangement joins TRBV7-9 to TRBJ2-5, with 10 bases lining up with TRBD2. The CDR3 is 14 residues long. Trimming took 3 bases from V and 3 from J; bases not matched to a gene: 1. Germline CDR1 reads SEHNR; CDR2 reads FQNEAQ (reference sequence). DNA for the CDR3: TGTGCCAGCAGCTTTAGCGGGGGGAAAGAGACCCAGTACTTC. It yields the protein CASSFSGGKETQYF.

The chain combines TRBV5-8 with TRBJ2-3; 9 bases line up with TRBD2. CDR3 size: 17 residues. Germline CDR1 and CDR2: SGHTS and YDEGEE. V lost 0 bases to trimming and J lost 8 bases; unmatched junction nucleotides: 13. The CDR3: CASSLDLGLAGSSTQYF. The CDR3 DNA sequence: TGTGCCAGCAGCTTGGACTTGGGGCTAGCGGGGTCAAGTACGCAGTATTTT.

The gene calls are TRBV6-1 and TRBJ1-2, with 9 bases identical to TRBD1. The CDR3 is 13 amino acids. The germline V gene has CDR1 MNHNS and CDR2 SASEGT. The junction had 4 bases not matched to a gene; V was cut back by 4 bases and J by 7 bases. The CDR3 DNA is TGTGCCAGCAGTGCCGGACAGGGGATTGGCTACACCTTC. Translation: CASSAGQGIGYTF.

This clone was seen more than once but under ten times. J is TRBJ2-1 and V is TRBV27; TRBD2 aligns across 14 bases. Germline V gene data show CDR1 as MNHEY and CDR2 as SMNVEV (reference sequence). The CDR3 has 16 residues. The trim removed 5 bases at V and 7 bases at J, leaving 7 bases unmatched. The CDR3 loop reads CASSPRLAGGNNEQFF. As DNA, the CDR3 is TGTGCCAGCAGTCCCCGACTAGCGGGGGGGAATAATGAGCAGTTCTTC.